The sequence of this T cell receptor (beta chain) was determined in a study of blood T cell repertoires in COVID-19. Study in general: T cells, B-cell-depleted T cells, or PBMCs supplied cDNA or gDNA.

Germline values: CDR1 LNHDA, CDR2 SQIVND (reference sequence). This CDR3 has 12 residues. The V gene lost 4 bases and the J gene lost 7 bases, with 10 bases spanning the gap. In the source study's methods: How many nucleated cells were present was estimated from reference gene primer amplification. Data came from immunoSEQ multiplex PCR; TCRdb stores just in-frame clones and leaves some out. From that table come the V and J calls and clone size; the DNA was used to work out D and trimming. The profile shows approximately 16,000 clones, 89% of them singletons. The chain couples TRBV19 to TRBJ1-2, with unresolved D. The source of this sequence is a man older than 75 with acute or convalescent COVID-19. The sequenced material came from peripheral blood. CDR3 region: CASSTLRGGYTF. The CDR3, as DNA: TGTGCCAGTAGTACCTTGCGGGGTGGCTACACCTTC.